This TCR beta chain was profiled in a study of response to subunit inactivated influenza vaccine. TCRdb analysed the RT-PCR reads with MiXCR anew, one entry per CDR3 protein. The sample shows hundreds of thousands of distinct CDR3 sequences, approximately 14% of them seen only once. Study conclusions and caveats: The authors suggested that few new T cells are recruited per seasonal influenza vaccination.

This clonotype was observed many times. As yet, its antigen is unknown. V lost 0 bases to trimming and J lost 10 bases, with 11 bases between them. CDR3 size: 13 residues. Germline assignment: CDR1 SGHRS and CDR2 YFSETQ. The receptor was derived from a man aged 50-59 years who received an inactivated influenza vaccine. V usage is TRBV5-1 and J usage is TRBJ2-1; D gene uncertain. Sequenced material: PBMCs from blood, taken 12 days after vaccination. The CDR3 sequence: CASSLVGFEEQFF. The CDR3 region has the DNA TGCGCCAGCAGCTTGGTTGGGTTCGAGGAGCAGTTCTTC.